The 10 T cell receptor beta chains listed next were all sequenced from one sample in a study of siplizumab effects on memory and regulatory T cells. Produced via immunoSEQ multiplex PCR; TCRdb's table is partial and in-frame only. The table includes approximately 110,000 clones, roughly nine tenths detected once. Sample: Tregs sorted from blood. The origin of the receptors is a human donor in good health.

This chain links TRBV5-1 with TRBJ2-3; 14 bases map to TRBD2. There are 20 residues in the CDR3. The germline V gene has CDR1 SGHRS and CDR2 YFSETQ. With 4 bases clipped from V and 6 bases from J, the junction kept 19 bases outside the gene matches. CDR3 nucleotides: TGCGCCAGCAGCGACGCGATTTCTGGACTAGCGGGGGGAGGCAGGGATACGCAGTATTTT. Its translation is CASSDAISGLAGGGRDTQYF.

V usage is TRBV7-2 and J usage is TRBJ1-3; D is unresolved. Per the germline V gene, CDR1 is SGHTA and CDR2 is FQGNSA. V was pared by 2 bases and J by 2 bases, with 4 bases between. The CDR3 runs 13 residues. In DNA, the CDR3 is TGTGCCAGCAGCTTACCCCCTGGAAACACCATATATTTT. As protein: CASSLPPGNTIYF.

Written as DNA, the CDR3 is TGTGCCAGCAGACCGACAGGGGGGGGATCTAATCAGCCCCAGCATTTT. Its protein product is CASRPTGGGSNQPQHF. This sequence joins TRBV27 and TRBJ1-5; TRBD1 aligns across 9 bases. Trimming cost V 6 bases and J 4 bases; bases outside gene matches: 10. The CDR3 loop spans 16 amino acids. The germline CDR1 and CDR2 sequences are MNHEY and SMNVEV (reference sequence).

The CDR3 sequence: CSVGGDSGANVLTF. For the CDR3, the DNA is TGCAGCGTTGGCGGCGACTCCGGGGCCAACGTCCTGACTTTC. V gene TRBV29-1 combines with J gene TRBJ2-6; D gene uncertain. Germline loops: CDR1 SQVTM, CDR2 ANQGSEA. V was clipped by 4 bases and J by 4 bases, with 11 bases between them. This CDR3 is 14 amino acids long.

The chain has TRBV7-7 and TRBJ2-5, with D unclear. The germline V gene has CDR1 SSHAT and CDR2 FNYEAQ (reference sequence). With 2 bases removed from V and 0 bases from J, the gap between germline ends came to 4 bases. The CDR3 consists of 13 residues. The CDR3 reads CASSLTDQETQYF. Here the CDR3 DNA reads TGTGCCAGCAGCTTAACAGACCAAGAGACCCAGTACTTC.

The chain couples TRBV12-5 to TRBJ1-3, with D possibly matching TRBD1 (6 bases). V shed 0 bases and J shed 0 bases, with 18 bases lying between them. This CDR3 has 19 amino acids. Germline V CDR1 and CDR2: LGHNT, FRNRAP. CDR3 in amino acids: CASGLVLLGDTSSGNTIYF. In DNA, the CDR3 is TGTGCTAGTGGTTTGGTATTGTTAGGGGACACGAGCTCTGGAAACACCATATATTTT. Looking up the rest from reference TRBV12-5 and TRBJ1-3 gives the full variable domain: DARVTQTPRHKVTEMGQEVTMRCQPILGHNTVFWYRQTMMQGLELLAYFRNRAPLDDSGMPKDRFSAEMPDATLATLKIQPSEPRDSAVYFCASGLVLLGDTSSGNTIYFGEGSWLTVV.

This clone appeared a single time. The genes are TRBV19 and TRBJ1-4; D gene unclear. The germline gives CDR1 LNHDA, CDR2 SQIVND (reference sequence). The CDR3 spans 14 residues. Trimming stripped 4 bases from V and 6 bases from J, with 12 bases between. CDR3 sequence reads: CASSSQRGYEKLFF. The CDR3, as DNA: TGTGCCAGTAGTAGTCAGCGAGGGTATGAAAAACTGTTTTTT.

As DNA, the CDR3 is TGTGCCAGCAGACAGACAGGGGGCAATGGCTACACCTTC. Its protein is CASRQTGGNGYTF. This sequence joins TRBV11-1 and TRBJ1-2; 10 bases are a match to TRBD1. The trim removed 6 bases at V and 6 bases at J, leaving 4 bases unmatched. Germline CDR1 is SGHAT and CDR2 is FQDESV (reference sequence). CDR3 length: 13 residues.

This chain links TRBV2 with TRBJ2-1; 8 nucleotides agree with TRBD2. The length of the CDR3 is 14 residues. Trimming at V came to 0 bases and at J to 10 bases, leaving 5 bases not matched to a gene. Germline assignment: CDR1 SNHLY and CDR2 FYNNEI. CDR3 DNA: TGTGCCAGCAGTGAAGCGGGGCAGCGGGGGGAGCAGTTCTTC. The encoded protein is CASSEAGQRGEQFF.

Of note for this clone: Other DNA sequences within the sample encode an identical CDR3. J is TRBJ2-7 and V is TRBV5-1; D gene unclear. V dropped 0 bases and J dropped 4 bases, with 2 bases sitting between them. The CDR3 runs to 11 residues. Germline V CDR1 and CDR2: SGHRS, YFSETQ. CDR3 in DNA: TGCGCCAGCAGCTTGGGGTACGAGCAGTACTTC. Amino acids: CASSLGYEQYF. Looking up the rest from reference TRBV5-1 and TRBJ2-7 gives the full variable domain: KAGVTQTPRYLIKTRGQQVTLSCSPISGHRSVSWYQQTPGQGLQFLFEYFSETQRNKGNFPGRFSGRQFSNSRSEMNVSTLELGDSALYLCASSLGYEQYFGPGTRLTVT.